These T cell receptor beta chains were read from a single sample in a study of response to subunit inactivated influenza vaccine. One entry per CDR3 protein results from TCRdb running MiXCR on the RT-PCR reads. This table holds around 150,000 distinct CDR3 sequences, roughly a tenth found once. Sample: non-naive T cells sorted from PBMCs, taken 35 to 45 days after vaccination. The receptors shown here come from a man over 45 who received an inactivated influenza vaccine. Each CDR3 is given with its conserved first and last residue. Each record gives: V gene, CDR3 length, J gene, clone size, D gene, CDR3 protein, CDR3 DNA. The D gene is left open where the match is weak. Some rows mark clone size as missing; the rest say once, few, many or name a class of expanded clone.

v_gene: TRBV20-1; len: 14; j_gene: TRBJ1-1; abundance: NA; d_gene: NA; CDR3aa: CSAPIRGGGTEAFF; CDR3nt: TGCAGTGCTCCGATTAGGGGGGGTGGGACTGAAGCTTTCTTT
v_gene: TRBV6-5; len: 14; j_gene: TRBJ2-5; abundance: NA; d_gene: TRBD2; CDR3aa: CASSYGGSGETQYF; CDR3nt: TGTGCCAGCAGTTACGGCGGGAGTGGAGAGACCCAGTACTTC
v_gene: TRBV7-8; len: 17; j_gene: TRBJ2-1; abundance: NA; d_gene: TRBD2; CDR3aa: CASSPSAGTSGINEQFF; CDR3nt: TGTGCCAGCAGCCCTTCTGCCGGGACTAGCGGGATCAATGAGCAGTTCTTC
v_gene: TRBV6-2/TRBV6-3; len: 12; j_gene: TRBJ1-2; abundance: NA; d_gene: NA; CDR3aa: CASSPPGYGYTF; CDR3nt: TGTGCCAGCTCACCCCCGGGCTATGGCTACACCTTC
v_gene: TRBV20-1; len: 16; j_gene: TRBJ1-3; abundance: few; d_gene: NA; CDR3aa: CSARAPGRGTGNTIYF; CDR3nt: TGCAGTGCTAGAGCTCCGGGACGAGGGACGGGAAACACCATATATTTT
v_gene: TRBV11-3; len: 14; j_gene: TRBJ2-3; abundance: NA; d_gene: NA; CDR3aa: CASSPFDRSDTQYF; CDR3nt: TGTGCCAGCAGTCCTTTCGACCGTTCAGATACGCAGTATTTT
v_gene: TRBV19; len: 15; j_gene: TRBJ2-5; abundance: many; d_gene: NA; CDR3aa: CASSIARRHQETQYF; CDR3nt: TGTGCCAGTAGTATAGCGAGACGTCATCAAGAGACCCAGTACTTC
v_gene: TRBV5-8; len: 14; j_gene: TRBJ1-2; abundance: many; d_gene: TRBD1; CDR3aa: CASSLGQQGYGYTF; CDR3nt: TGTGCCAGCAGCTTGGGACAACAGGGGTATGGCTACACCTTC
v_gene: TRBV7-9; len: 16; j_gene: TRBJ2-2; abundance: few; d_gene: NA; CDR3aa: CASRSRASPNTGELFF; CDR3nt: TGTGCCAGCAGATCAAGGGCTAGCCCGAACACCGGGGAGCTGTTTTTT
v_gene: TRBV7-2; len: 15; j_gene: TRBJ2-1; abundance: NA; d_gene: TRBD2; CDR3aa: CDSTETSGGLGEQFF; CDR3nt: TGTGACAGCACCGAGACTAGCGGGGGCTTGGGCGAGCAGTTCTTC
v_gene: TRBV4-3; len: 13; j_gene: TRBJ2-7; abundance: NA; d_gene: NA; CDR3aa: CASSQDKGPEQYF; CDR3nt: TGCGCCAGCAGCCAGGACAAGGGGCCCGAGCAGTACTTC
v_gene: TRBV28; len: 13; j_gene: TRBJ2-1; abundance: NA; d_gene: TRBD1; CDR3aa: CASQGDNGNEQFF; CDR3nt: TGTGCCAGCCAGGGGGACAATGGGAATGAGCAGTTCTTC
v_gene: TRBV28; len: 14; j_gene: TRBJ2-7; abundance: few; d_gene: NA; CDR3aa: CASSRTRLGYEQYF; CDR3nt: TGTGCCAGCAGTCGAACTAGATTAGGCTACGAGCAGTACTTC
v_gene: TRBV9; len: 15; j_gene: TRBJ2-5; abundance: many; d_gene: TRBD2; CDR3aa: CASSVAGGPRETQYF; CDR3nt: TGTGCCAGCAGCGTAGCGGGAGGGCCTAGAGAGACCCAGTACTTC
v_gene: TRBV9; len: 15; j_gene: TRBJ2-5; abundance: NA; d_gene: NA; CDR3aa: CASSVVGRAGETQYF; CDR3nt: TGTGCCAGCAGCGTAGTGGGCAGGGCGGGAGAGACCCAGTACTTC
v_gene: TRBV28; len: 10; j_gene: TRBJ1-4; abundance: many; d_gene: NA; CDR3aa: CASSGEKLFF; CDR3nt: TGTGCCAGCAGTGGCGAAAAACTGTTTTTT
v_gene: TRBV4-3; len: 13; j_gene: TRBJ1-2; abundance: few; d_gene: NA; CDR3aa: CASSQAGGVGYTF; CDR3nt: TGCGCCAGCAGCCAAGCGGGGGGGGTTGGCTACACCTTC
v_gene: TRBV19; len: 15; j_gene: TRBJ2-3; abundance: NA; d_gene: NA; CDR3aa: CASSMIGTVTDTQYF; CDR3nt: TGTGCCAGTAGTATGATCGGGACTGTCACAGATACGCAGTATTTT
v_gene: TRBV14; len: 17; j_gene: TRBJ2-2; abundance: many; d_gene: NA; CDR3aa: CASSQVFGSGATGELFF; CDR3nt: TGTGCCAGCAGCCAAGTTTTTGGTAGCGGAGCCACCGGGGAGCTGTTTTTT
v_gene: TRBV6-2/TRBV6-3; len: 13; j_gene: TRBJ2-5; abundance: NA; d_gene: NA; CDR3aa: CASNSLDRETQYF; CDR3nt: TGTGCCAGCAATTCCTTGGACCGGGAGACCCAGTACTTC
v_gene: TRBV18; len: 12; j_gene: TRBJ2-3; abundance: NA; d_gene: NA; CDR3aa: CASSPDRFTQYF; CDR3nt: TGTGCCAGCTCACCGGACAGATTTACGCAGTATTTT
v_gene: TRBV7-2; len: 14; j_gene: TRBJ1-5; abundance: many; d_gene: NA; CDR3aa: CASSSGKGNQPQHF; CDR3nt: TGTGCCAGCAGCTCCGGGAAGGGAAATCAGCCCCAGCATTTT